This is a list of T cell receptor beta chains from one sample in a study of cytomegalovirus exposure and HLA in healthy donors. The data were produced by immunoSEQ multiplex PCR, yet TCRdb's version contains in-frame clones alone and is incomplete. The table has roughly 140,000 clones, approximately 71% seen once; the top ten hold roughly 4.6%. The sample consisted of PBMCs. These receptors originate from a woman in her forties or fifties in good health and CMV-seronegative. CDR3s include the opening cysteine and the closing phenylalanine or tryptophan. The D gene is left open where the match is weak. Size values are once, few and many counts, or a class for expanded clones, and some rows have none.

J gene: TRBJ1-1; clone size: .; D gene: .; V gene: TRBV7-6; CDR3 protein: CASSPGGGEAFF; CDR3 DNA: TGTGCCAGCAGCCCCGGGGGAGGTGAAGCTTTCTTT
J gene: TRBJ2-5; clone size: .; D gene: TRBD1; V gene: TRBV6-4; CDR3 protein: CASSESTGDQETQYF; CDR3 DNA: TGTGCCAGCAGTGAATCGACAGGGGACCAAGAGACCCAGTACTTC
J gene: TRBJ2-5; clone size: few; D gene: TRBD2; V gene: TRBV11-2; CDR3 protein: CASSRDLAGEETQYF; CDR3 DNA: TGTGCCAGCAGCCGGGATCTAGCGGGGGAGGAGACCCAGTACTTC
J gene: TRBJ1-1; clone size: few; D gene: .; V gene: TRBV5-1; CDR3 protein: CASSLTGDTEAFF; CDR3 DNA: TGCGCCAGCAGCTTGACCGGGGACACTGAAGCTTTCTTT
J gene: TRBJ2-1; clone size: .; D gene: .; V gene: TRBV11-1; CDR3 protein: CASGFLGEDEQFF; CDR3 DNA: TGTGCCAGCGGCTTTTTAGGAGAGGATGAGCAGTTCTTC
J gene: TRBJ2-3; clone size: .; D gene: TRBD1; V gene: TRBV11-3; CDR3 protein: CASSLEQGVSDTQYF; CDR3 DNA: TGTGCCAGCAGCTTAGAACAGGGGGTCTCAGATACGCAGTATTTT
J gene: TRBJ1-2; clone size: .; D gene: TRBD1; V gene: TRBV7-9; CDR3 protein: CASSEGKTGLVYGYTF; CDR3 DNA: TGTGCCAGCAGCGAGGGGAAGACAGGGCTCGTCTATGGCTACACCTTC
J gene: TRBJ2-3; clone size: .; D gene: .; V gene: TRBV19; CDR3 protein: CASSAQRQSDTQYF; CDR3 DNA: TGTGCCAGTAGTGCCCAAAGACAGAGCGATACGCAGTATTTT
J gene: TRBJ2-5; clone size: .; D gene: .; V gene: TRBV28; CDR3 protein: CASSTGSAVETQYF; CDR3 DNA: TGTGCCAGCAGTACAGGGAGTGCGGTGGAGACCCAGTACTTC
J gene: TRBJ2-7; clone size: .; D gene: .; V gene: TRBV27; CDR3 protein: CASSFSTGGLEQYF; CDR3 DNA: TGTGCCAGCAGTTTTTCCACTGGCGGCCTCGAGCAGTACTTC
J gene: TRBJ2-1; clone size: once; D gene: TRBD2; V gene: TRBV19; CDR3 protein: CASSTGGNEQFF; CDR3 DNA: TGTGCCAGTAGTACCGGGGGGAATGAGCAGTTCTTC
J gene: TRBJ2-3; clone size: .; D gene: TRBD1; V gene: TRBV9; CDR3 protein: CASSVGQGATTDTQYF; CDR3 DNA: TGTGCCAGCAGCGTAGGACAGGGGGCGACCACAGATACGCAGTATTTT
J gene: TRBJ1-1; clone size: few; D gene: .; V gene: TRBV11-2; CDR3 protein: CASSSGGEAFF; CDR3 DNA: TGTGCCAGCAGCTCCGGGGGTGAAGCTTTCTTT
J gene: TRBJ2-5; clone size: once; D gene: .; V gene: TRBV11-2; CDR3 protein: CASSLGPIQETQYF; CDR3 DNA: TGTGCCAGCAGCTTAGGGCCGATTCAAGAGACCCAGTACTTC
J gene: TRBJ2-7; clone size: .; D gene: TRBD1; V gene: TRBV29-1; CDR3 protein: CSVALWTGTDEQYF; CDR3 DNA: TGCAGCGTGGCGCTCTGGACAGGGACGGACGAGCAGTACTTC
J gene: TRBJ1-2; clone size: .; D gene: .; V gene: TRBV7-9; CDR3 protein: CASSLGQGIAGYTF; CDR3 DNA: TGTGCCAGCAGCTTAGGGCAGGGGATTGCGGGCTACACCTTC
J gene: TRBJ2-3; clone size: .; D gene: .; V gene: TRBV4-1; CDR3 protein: CASSHEVRGTDTQYF; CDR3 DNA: TGCGCCAGCAGCCACGAGGTGAGGGGGACAGATACGCAGTATTTT
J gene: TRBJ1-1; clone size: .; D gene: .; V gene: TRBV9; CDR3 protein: CASSLLGAGEAFF; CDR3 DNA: TGTGCCAGCAGCCTATTGGGGGCGGGTGAAGCTTTCTTT
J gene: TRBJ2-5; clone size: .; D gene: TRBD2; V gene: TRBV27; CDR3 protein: CASSPSGGGQETQYF; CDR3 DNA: TGTGCCAGCAGCCCTAGCGGGGGAGGCCAAGAGACCCAGTACTTC
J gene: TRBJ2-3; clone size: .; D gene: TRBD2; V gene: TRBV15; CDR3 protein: CATSRDRGGLTEGDTQYF; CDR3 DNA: TGTGCCACCAGCAGAGATCGGGGGGGACTCACTGAGGGGGATACGCAGTATTTT
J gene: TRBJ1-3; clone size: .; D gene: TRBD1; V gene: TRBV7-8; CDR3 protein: CASSSHPGQRAGNTIYF; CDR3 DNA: TGTGCCAGCAGCTCCCACCCGGGACAGAGGGCTGGAAACACCATATATTTT
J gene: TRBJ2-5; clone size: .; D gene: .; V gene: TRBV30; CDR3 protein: CAWSVSWGRRETQYF; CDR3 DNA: TGTGCCTGGAGTGTATCGTGGGGGCGACGAGAGACCCAGTACTTC
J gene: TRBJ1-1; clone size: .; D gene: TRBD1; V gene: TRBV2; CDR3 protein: CASSETRTGGELATEAFF; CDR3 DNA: TGTGCCAGCAGCGAGACCCGGACAGGGGGCGAGTTGGCGACTGAAGCTTTCTTT
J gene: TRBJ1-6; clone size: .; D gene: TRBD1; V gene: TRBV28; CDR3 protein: CASSNTGDHSPLHF; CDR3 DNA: TGTGCCAGCAGTAATACAGGGGATCATTCACCCCTCCACTTT
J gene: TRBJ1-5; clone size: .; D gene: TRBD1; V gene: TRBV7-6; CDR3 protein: CASGQGASQPQHF; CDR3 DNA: TGTGCCAGTGGACAGGGGGCTTCTCAGCCCCAGCATTTT
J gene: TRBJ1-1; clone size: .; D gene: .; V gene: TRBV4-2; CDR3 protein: CASSQVRVMGNTEAFF; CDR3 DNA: TGTGCCAGCAGCCAGGTCCGGGTCATGGGGAACACTGAAGCTTTCTTT
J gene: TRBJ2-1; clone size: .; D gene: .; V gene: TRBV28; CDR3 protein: CASKNHSSTNEQFF; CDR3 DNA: TGTGCCAGTAAGAACCATTCTAGCACAAATGAGCAGTTCTTC
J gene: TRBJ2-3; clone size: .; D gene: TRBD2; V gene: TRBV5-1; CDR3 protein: CASRTGLADPRYWYF; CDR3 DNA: TGCGCCAGCAGAACGGGACTAGCGGACCCCAGATACTGGTATTTT
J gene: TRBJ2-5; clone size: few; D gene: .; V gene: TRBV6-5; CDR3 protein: CASSYSGHQETQYF; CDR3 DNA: TGTGCCAGCAGTTACTCGGGCCACCAAGAGACCCAGTACTTC
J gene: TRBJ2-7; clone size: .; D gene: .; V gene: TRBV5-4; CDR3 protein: CASSLVGAHEQYF; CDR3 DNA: TGTGCCAGCAGCTTGGTTGGGGCCCACGAGCAGTACTTC
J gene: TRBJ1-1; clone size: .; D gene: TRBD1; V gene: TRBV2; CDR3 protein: CASRRRTGGLGSDMNTEAFF; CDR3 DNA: TGTGCCAGCAGGCGCCGGACAGGGGGCTTGGGCTCGGACATGAACACTGAAGCTTTCTTT
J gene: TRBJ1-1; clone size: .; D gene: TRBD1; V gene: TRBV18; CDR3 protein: CASSEGAYTEAFF; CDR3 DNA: TGTGCCAGCTCTGAGGGGGCATACACTGAAGCTTTCTTT
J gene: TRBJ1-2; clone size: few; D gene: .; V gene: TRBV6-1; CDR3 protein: CASSEAMGGGYGYTF; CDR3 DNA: TGTGCCAGCAGTGAAGCGATGGGGGGGGGCTATGGCTACACCTTC
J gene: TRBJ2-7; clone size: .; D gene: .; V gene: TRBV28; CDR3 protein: CASRAQGVYEQYF; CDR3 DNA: TGTGCCAGCAGGGCGCAGGGTGTCTACGAGCAGTACTTC
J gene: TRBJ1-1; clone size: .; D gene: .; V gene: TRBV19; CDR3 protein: CASSIPPSQGNTEAFF; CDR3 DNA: TGTGCCAGTAGTATTCCTCCCTCACAGGGGAACACTGAAGCTTTCTTT
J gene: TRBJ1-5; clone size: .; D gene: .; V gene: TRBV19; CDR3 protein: CASSIQGSNQPQHF; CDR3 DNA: TGTGCCAGTAGTATACAGGGCTCTAATCAGCCCCAGCATTTT
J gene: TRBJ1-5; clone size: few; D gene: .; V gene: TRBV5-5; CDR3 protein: CASSRSAGEHQPQHF; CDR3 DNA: TGTGCCAGCAGCCGATCAGCCGGGGAACATCAGCCCCAGCATTTT
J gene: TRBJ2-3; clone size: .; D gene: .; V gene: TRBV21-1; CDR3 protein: CASKIGGGTDTQYF; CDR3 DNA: TGTGCCAGCAAAATAGGCGGGGGTACAGATACGCAGTATTTT
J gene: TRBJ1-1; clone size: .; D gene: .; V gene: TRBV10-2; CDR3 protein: CASSEARLNTEAFF; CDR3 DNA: TGCGCCAGCAGTGAGGCCAGGCTGAACACTGAAGCTTTCTTT
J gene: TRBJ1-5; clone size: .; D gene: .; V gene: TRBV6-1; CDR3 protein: CASSVDRYSNQPQHF; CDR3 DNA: TGTGCCAGCAGCGTCGACAGATATAGCAATCAGCCCCAGCATTTT
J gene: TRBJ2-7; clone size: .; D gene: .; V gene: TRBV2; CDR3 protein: CASSEGQGPLEQYF; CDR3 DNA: TGTGCCAGCAGTGAGGGGCAGGGGCCTCTCGAGCAGTACTTC
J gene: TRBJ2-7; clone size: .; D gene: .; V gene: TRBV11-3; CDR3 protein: CASSLTGEGEQYF; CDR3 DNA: TGTGCCAGCAGCTTGACAGGGGAGGGGGAGCAGTACTTC
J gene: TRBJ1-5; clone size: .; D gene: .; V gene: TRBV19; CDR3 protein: CASSSQGWGQPQHF; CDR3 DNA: TGTGCCAGTAGTTCACAGGGTTGGGGTCAGCCCCAGCATTTT
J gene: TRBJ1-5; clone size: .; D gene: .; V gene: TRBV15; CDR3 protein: CATSRQGSGQPQHF; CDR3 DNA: TGTGCCACCAGCAGACAGGGGTCGGGCCAGCCCCAGCATTTT
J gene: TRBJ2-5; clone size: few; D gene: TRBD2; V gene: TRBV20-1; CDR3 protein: CSAGTRLQYF; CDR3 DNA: TGCAGTGCTGGGACTAGGCTCCAGTACTTC
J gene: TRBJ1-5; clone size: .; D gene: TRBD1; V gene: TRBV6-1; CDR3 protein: CASRADRAGQPQHF; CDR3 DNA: TGTGCCAGCAGAGCTGACAGGGCGGGACAGCCCCAGCATTTT
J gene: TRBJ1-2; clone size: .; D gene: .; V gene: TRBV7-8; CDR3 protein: CASSSSGIPGGYTF; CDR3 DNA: TGTGCCAGCAGCTCATCCGGGATTCCGGGTGGCTACACCTTC
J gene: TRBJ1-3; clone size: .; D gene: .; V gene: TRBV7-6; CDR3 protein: CASSLGTRGNTIYF; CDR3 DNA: TGTGCCAGCAGCTTAGGGACAAGGGGAAACACCATATATTTT